This T cell receptor beta chain stems from a study of blood T cells in healthy people across ages. Primed by a sample-barcoded 5' primer and a J-beta primer mix, a second PCR proceeded for about 6 to 11 cycles. Via MiXCR, TCRdb re-called the 5' RACE reads, giving one row per CDR3 protein. The table shows 2 million or so distinct CDR3 sequences, with around 48% occurring only once. The germline V gene encodes CDR1 SGHTA and CDR2 FQGNSA. V lost 0 bases to trimming and J lost 8 bases, with 14 bases between them. This CDR3 is 15 amino acids long. The sequencing input was blood. The TCR was taken from a woman aged 40 to 50 in good health. This sequence joins TRBV7-2 and TRBJ2-1; D remains ambiguous. The CDR3 spells CASSLAASSSHEQFF. The CDR3 coding sequence is TGTGCCAGCAGCTTAGCCGCCTCAAGCTCCCATGAGCAGTTCTTC.